This entry is about one T cell receptor (beta chain). Its specificity is unknown. Prior autoimmune disease or systemic immunosuppression barred patients. The source of the sample is a study of OX40 agonist ivuxolimab in advanced cancers. Across the study: Those treated in dose escalation had hepatocellular carcinoma, melanoma, renal cell cancer or head and neck cancer. Aged about 23 to 90 with a mean of 60 years, they were about 78% male.

Repertoires were generated with immunoSEQ multiplex PCR, while TCRdb's copy carries only in-frame clones and drops some. The profile shows some 70,000 clones, approximately 86% of them singletons. General study results and limits: Expanded clones tended on average to be more numerous among CD8+ T cells than CD4+.

V was pared by 0 bases and J by 3 bases, with 6 bases of the junction left unmatched. From germline, CDR1 is SGHNT and CDR2 YYREEE (reference sequence). The CDR3 spans 16 residues. This sequence joins TRBV5-4 and TRBJ2-3; 8 nucleotides align to TRBD2. Source: CD4+ or CD8+ T cells sorted from blood, taken in a trial of the OX40 agonist ivuxolimab. The sequence was obtained from an adult with an advanced solid tumor such as melanoma, head and neck, liver or kidney cancer. CDR3 coding DNA: TGTGCCAGCAGCTTGGGCAGCGGGAGAGGTACAGATACGCAGTATTTT. This codes for CASSLGSGRGTDTQYF.